The 24 T cell receptor beta chains given below trace back to one sample, sequenced in a study of cytomegalovirus exposure and HLA in healthy donors. PCR primers comprised 60 Vbeta and 13 Jbeta primers. Profiling relied on immunoSEQ multiplex PCR, and the TCRdb table lists in-frame clones only, not all of them. Of about 140,000 clones listed, roughly 75% are singletons. Sequenced input: PBMCs. The receptor set was obtained from a young man in good health and CMV-seronegative.

The CDR3 sequence is CSARDRRTYTF. DNA of the CDR3: TGCAGTGCTAGAGATCGCAGAACCTACACCTTC. V and J are TRBV20-1 and TRBJ1-2; D is ambiguous. This CDR3 is built from 11 residues. Per the germline V gene, CDR1 is DFQATT and CDR2 is SNEGSKA (reference sequence). The ends were cut back, 0 bases at V and 10 bases at J, with 9 bases in the middle.

The J gene is TRBJ2-7, the V gene TRBV6-5, with D possibly matching TRBD2 (5 bases). V lost 6 bases and J lost 7, with 16 bases in between. This CDR3 has 13 amino acids. CDR1 and CDR2 from the germline V gene are MNHEY and SVGAGI. This CDR3 is CASSPDWVREQYF. The CDR3 DNA follows: TGTGCCAGCAGCCCGGACTGGGTGCGGGAGCAGTACTTC.

The chain carries TRBV7-2 and TRBJ2-1; unclear D gene. Germline CDR1 SGHTA, CDR2 FQGNSA. V lost 5 bases and J lost 0, with 11 bases in between. The CDR3 has 15 amino acids. CDR3 sequence (DNA): TGTGCCAGCAGCCCCTTTGCGAGCTCCTACAATGAGCAGTTCTTC. Amino acid sequence: CASSPFASSYNEQFF. The full variable domain, in which reference TRBV7-2 and TRBJ2-1 provide the parts outside the CDR3, is GAGVSQSPSNKVTEKGKDVELRCDPISGHTALYWYRQSLGQGLEFLIYFQGNSAPDKSGLPSDRFSAERTGGSVSTLTIQRTQQEDSAVYLCASSPFASSYNEQFFGPGTRLTVL.

This clone was observed a few times. This rearrangement joins TRBV5-1 to TRBJ2-7; 9 bases line up with TRBD1. Looked up from germline, CDR1 is SGHRS and CDR2 is YFSETQ. This CDR3 spans 14 amino acids. The J segment lost 4 bases and the V segment lost 4 bases, leaving 6 bases of the junction unmatched. CDR3 in amino acids: CASSQQGAGYEQYF. The CDR3 DNA reads as TGCGCCAGCAGCCAACAGGGGGCAGGGTACGAGCAGTACTTC.

This clone was seen more than once but under ten times. V and J are TRBV28 and TRBJ2-1; TRBD2 might be the D (5 bases). The CDR3 has 16 residues. The germline gives CDR1 MDHEN, CDR2 SYDVKM. V lost 5 bases and J lost 6, with 20 bases in between. The CDR3 nucleotides read TGTGCCAGCAGTCCCCCGATCCGGGGAAGTCGCAATGAGCAGTTCTTC. The encoded protein is CASSPPIRGSRNEQFF.

The V call is TRBV7-6, the J call TRBJ2-7; 7 bases fit TRBD2. CDR3 length: 14 amino acids. V lost 5 bases, J lost 2 bases, and 6 bases stayed unmatched. Per the germline V gene, CDR1 is SGHVS and CDR2 is FNYEAQ. The CDR3 bases are TGTGCCAGCAGCCCGGGGAGGGTCCCCTACGAGCAGTACTTC. Its protein product is CASSPGRVPYEQYF.

The V call is TRBV5-1, the J call TRBJ2-2, with a weak D call TRBD1 (5 bases). The length of the CDR3 is 14 residues. Germline V gene sequence: CDR1 SGHRS, CDR2 YFSETQ. Trimming left V 2 bases short and J 8 bases short, with 13 bases between. Here the CDR3 DNA reads TGCGCCAGCAGCTTCACCCAGGGTGCAGGGGAGCTGTTTTTT. The encoded protein is CASSFTQGAGELFF.

CDR3 amino acids: CASSAGLAGGFSEQFF. The CDR3 DNA reads TGTGCCAGCAGTGCTGGACTAGCGGGGGGGTTTAGTGAGCAGTTCTTC. The V gene is TRBV28, the J gene TRBJ2-1; TRBD2 aligns across 15 bases. The junction had 8 bases not matched to a gene; V was cut back by 5 bases and J by 9 bases. CDR3 length equals 16 residues. Germline loops: CDR1 MDHEN, CDR2 SYDVKM.

The chain recombines TRBV5-1 with TRBJ1-3; maybe TRBD1 (5 bases). Per germline, CDR1 SGHRS and CDR2 YFSETQ. This CDR3 is 16 amino acids long. Trimming took off 3 bases at V and 1 base at J, with 14 bases between the two ends. The CDR3 protein is CASSSLPSGSGNTIYF. CDR3 nucleotide sequence: TGCGCCAGCAGCTCCCTTCCCTCAGGGTCTGGAAACACCATATATTTT. Full variable domain (rest looked up from reference TRBV5-1 and TRBJ1-3): KAGVTQTPRYLIKTRGQQVTLSCSPISGHRSVSWYQQTPGQGLQFLFEYFSETQRNKGNFPGRFSGRQFSNSRSEMNVSTLELGDSALYLCASSSLPSGSGNTIYFGEGSWLTVV.

A note on this clone: Mismatch with germline at one junction end may stem from a read error. The chain carries TRBV6-1 and TRBJ1-2; D unresolved. Germline V gives CDR1 MNHNS, CDR2 SASEGT. This CDR3 region has 11 residues. CDR3 loop: CASSEYPSPYF. The CDR3 region has the DNA TGTGCCAGCAGTGAATACCCTAGCCCCTATTTC.

This clone was recorded a few times. V is TRBV10-2 and J is TRBJ2-2; D remains ambiguous. Trimming left V 1 base short and J 6 bases short, with 6 bases between. Germline V CDR1 and CDR2: WSHSY, SAAADI. The CDR3 is 13 amino acids. CDR3 bases: TGCGCCAGCAGTGAGTTGCGGTCCGGGGAGCTGTTTTTT. It is translated as CASSELRSGELFF.

This chain connects TRBV5-1 to TRBJ2-2; D possibly corresponds to TRBD2 (5 bases). Deletions cut 0 bases from V and 7 bases from J, with 16 bases between. The CDR3 is made up of 16 amino acids. Germline CDR1 and CDR2: SGHRS and YFSETQ. The CDR3 DNA follows: TGCGCCAGCAGCTTGGAAGCTGGACTCCCTGGCGGGGAGCTGTTTTTT. Its protein product is CASSLEAGLPGGELFF. The full variable domain, in which reference TRBV5-1 and TRBJ2-2 provide the parts outside the CDR3, is KAGVTQTPRYLIKTRGQQVTLSCSPISGHRSVSWYQQTPGQGLQFLFEYFSETQRNKGNFPGRFSGRQFSNSRSEMNVSTLELGDSALYLCASSLEAGLPGGELFFGEGSRLTVL.

The J gene is TRBJ1-2, the V gene TRBV7-2, with 9 bases lining up with TRBD1. The CDR3 totals 17 residues. Germline CDR1 and CDR2: SGHTA and FQGNSA. V lost 5 bases, J lost 1 base, and 11 bases stayed unmatched. CDR3 sequence: CASSLEAWTGDNYGYTF. CDR3 bases: TGTGCCAGCAGCCTAGAGGCCTGGACAGGGGATAACTATGGCTACACCTTC.

V is TRBV30 and J is TRBJ2-7, with a tentative D call TRBD1 (6 bases). This CDR3 spans 11 amino acids. V was trimmed by 3 bases and J by 9 bases, leaving 12 bases between them. Germline V lookup: CDR1 GTSNPN, CDR2 SVGIG (reference sequence). The CDR3 reads CAWRKGDRQYF. The DNA of the CDR3 is TGTGCCTGGAGGAAGGGGGACCGGCAGTACTTC.

This chain uses TRBV5-1 with TRBJ1-5, with a possible D match to TRBD1 (6 bases). The CDR3 consists of 16 residues. Germline CDR1 reads SGHRS; CDR2 reads YFSETQ. V was trimmed by 3 bases and J by 1 base, leaving 14 bases between them. CDR3 nucleotide sequence: TGCGCCAGCAGCTCAATCAGGGGAGGGAGCAATCAGCCCCAGCATTTT. Protein: CASSSIRGGSNQPQHF.

V gene TRBV27 combines with J gene TRBJ1-6, with a tentative D call TRBD1 (6 bases). The CDR3 spans 14 residues. CDR1 and CDR2 from the germline V gene are MNHEY and SMNVEV (reference sequence). V gave up 8 bases and J gave up 5 bases, with 13 bases separating them. CDR3 in DNA: TGTGCCAGCTCTGGACAGAACGATAATTCACCCCTCCACTTT. It codes for CASSGQNDNSPLHF.

This clone has just one count. The rearrangement uses TRBV19 and TRBJ1-2, with 9 positions matching TRBD1. V was pared by 4 bases and J by 7 bases, with 4 bases of the junction left unmatched. Germline assignment: CDR1 LNHDA and CDR2 SQIVND (reference sequence). The CDR3 is 13 residues long. As DNA, the CDR3 is TGTGCCAGTAGTACGAACAGGGGGCCTGGCTACACCTTC. Its translation: CASSTNRGPGYTF.

This clone was detected only once. V usage is TRBV2 and J usage is TRBJ1-3; TRBD1 is a possible D gene (5 bases). Trimming removed 4 bases from V and 4 bases from J, with 8 bases in between. Per germline, CDR1 SNHLY and CDR2 FYNNEI. CDR3 length: 13 residues. CDR3 nucleotide sequence: TGTGCCAGCAGTGGGACATTGGGAAACACCATATATTTT. Translation: CASSGTLGNTIYF.

The V gene is TRBV20-1, the J gene TRBJ2-7; D is possibly TRBD1 (6 bases). Germline CDR1 is DFQATT and CDR2 is SNEGSKA (reference sequence). With 3 bases removed from V and 9 bases from J, the gap between germline ends came to 12 bases. There are 11 residues in the CDR3. CDR3 protein: CSASLQGGQYF. The CDR3 DNA follows: TGCAGTGCTAGTTTACAGGGTGGGCAGTACTTC.

V and J are TRBV28 and TRBJ1-2; 9 bases are shared with TRBD1. The junction had 9 bases not matched to a gene; V was cut back by 4 bases and J by 0 bases. This CDR3 is 17 amino acids long. Germline CDR1 reads MDHEN; CDR2 reads SYDVKM. The CDR3 loop is CASSSSGTGLANYGYTF. In nucleotides, the CDR3 is TGTGCCAGCAGTTCGTCCGGGACAGGGCTCGCTAACTATGGCTACACCTTC.

The J gene is TRBJ1-1, the V gene TRBV7-9; the match to TRBD1 covers 8 bases. This CDR3 spans 14 amino acids. Germline V gives CDR1 SEHNR, CDR2 FQNEAQ (reference sequence). Trimming removed 5 bases from V and 1 base from J; junction bases left unmatched: 3. CDR3 nucleotide sequence: TGTGCCAGCAGCCTGGACAGGGAGAACACTGAAGCTTTCTTT. Residues: CASSLDRENTEAFF. Full variable domain (outside the CDR3, taken from reference TRBV7-9 and TRBJ1-1): DTGVSQNPRHKITKRGQNVTFRCDPISEHNRLYWYRQTLGQGPEFLTYFQNEAQLEKSRLLSDRFSAERPKGSFSTLEIQRTEQGDSAMYLCASSLDRENTEAFFGQGTRLTVV.

V gene TRBV6-6 combines with J gene TRBJ2-7; D is unresolved. Trimming left V 5 bases short and J 5 bases short, with 7 bases between. Germline loops: CDR1 MNHNY, CDR2 SVGAGI (reference sequence). The CDR3 length is 11 residues. CDR3 nucleotide sequence: TGTGCCAGCAGTACACGGGACGAGCAGTACTTC. Protein: CASSTRDEQYF.

The chain combines TRBV7-8 with TRBJ2-1; unclear D gene. Deletions cut 8 bases from V and 4 bases from J, with 12 bases between. The germline gives CDR1 SGHVS, CDR2 FQNEAQ. The CDR3 runs 13 residues. The CDR3 protein is CASGVFEYNEQFF. CDR3 nucleotides: TGTGCCAGCGGAGTATTTGAATACAATGAGCAGTTCTTC.

V usage is TRBV15 and J usage is TRBJ1-4; D perhaps matches TRBD1 (5 bases). V lost 8 bases and J lost 12, with 31 bases in between. Germline V gene sequence: CDR1 LNHNV, CDR2 YYDKDF (reference sequence). The CDR3 spans 17 residues. The CDR3 DNA is TGTGCCACCCGGGGACTAAGCGCCGCGGGAAGAGGTGATGAACTGTTTTTT. Its protein product is CATRGLSAAGRGDELFF. Complete variable domain (other parts from reference TRBV15 and TRBJ1-4): DAMVIQNPRYQVTQFGKPVTLSCSQTLNHNVMYWYQQKSSQAPKLLFHYYDKDFNNEADTPDNFQSRRPNTSFCFLDIRSPGLGDTAMYLCATRGLSAAGRGDELFFGSGTQLSVL.